Detailed here is one T cell receptor beta chain. Antigen specificity is unknown. This sample is drawn from a study of blood T cells in healthy people across ages. Study-level points and caveats: Estimates of total diversity, which came from one million sequenced T cells, were considered to be underestimates.

Researchers isolated at least 6.5 million PBMCs per sample. The authors ran a second PCR of roughly 6 to 12 cycles using a sample-barcoded 5' primer and a J-beta primer mix. Sequencing yielded, for each sample, at least 3 million paired-end reads carrying CDR3. From the 5' RACE reads, TCRdb called clonotypes with MiXCR, one entry per CDR3 protein. The sample lists 1.5 million to 2 million distinct CDR3 sequences; less than 50% were seen once. The sample was blood. The clonotype originates from a middle-aged woman in good health.

The CDR3 region is CATWGGAGANVLTF. The CDR3, as DNA: TGTGCCACCTGGGGCGGGGCTGGGGCCAACGTCCTGACTTTC. The chain recombines TRBV6-6 with TRBJ2-6; D perhaps matches TRBD2 (6 bases). The CDR3 covers 14 residues. In germline, CDR1 is MNHNY, CDR2 SVGAGI (reference sequence). The V gene lost 10 bases and the J gene lost 2 bases, with 12 bases spanning the gap.